These 17 T cell receptor beta chains were all obtained from the same sample, sequenced in a study of identical twins. TCRdb reanalysed the 5' RACE reads using MiXCR and keeps one entry per CDR3 protein. The sample has about 720,000 distinct CDR3 sequences; 8.5% to 9.5% are singletons. Another study also made use of these data, one on yellow fever vaccine responses in identical twins.

Sequenced input: PBMCs. These receptors came from a woman between 18 and 30 years old in good health.

This chain joins TRBV10-3 and TRBJ2-3; unclear D gene. Germline CDR1 reads ENHRY; CDR2 reads SYGVKD. Trimming cost V 4 bases and J 2 bases, with 4 bases left between them. The CDR3 runs 12 residues. Here the CDR3 DNA reads TGTGCCATCAGTGGGGTCACAGATACGCAGTATTTT. It encodes CAISGVTDTQYF.

This clonotype has more than one count but fewer than ten. This rearrangement joins TRBV29-1 to TRBJ1-2; a weak D match, TRBD1 (5 bases). Germline values: CDR1 SQVTM, CDR2 ANQGSEA. This CDR3 spans 12 amino acids. With 2 bases removed from V and 4 bases from J, the gap between germline ends came to 8 bases. The CDR3 sequence is CSVEWDLYGYTF. The CDR3, as DNA: TGCAGCGTTGAATGGGACCTCTATGGCTACACCTTC.

This clonotype has ten or more counts. V gene TRBV10-3 combines with J gene TRBJ2-3; no definite D call. Trimming removed 0 bases from V and 9 bases from J, with 13 bases in between. The CDR3 extends over 14 amino acids. Germline V lookup: CDR1 ENHRY, CDR2 SYGVKD. The CDR3 reads CAISESAAKGTQYF. CDR3 nucleotides: TGTGCCATCAGTGAGTCTGCAGCGAAGGGAACGCAGTATTTT.

This clonotype was seen at least ten times. The V and J genes are TRBV25-1 and TRBJ2-3, with 14 bases identical to TRBD2. Germline CDR1 and CDR2: MGHDK and SYGVNS. V trimming: 8 bases; J trimming: 0 bases; junction bases outside the gene matches: 10. The CDR3 loop spans 18 amino acids. The CDR3 region has the DNA TGTGCCAGCTCCTTAGTCGGACTAGCGGGGGGAAGCACAGATACGCAGTATTTT. Translated, it gives CASSLVGLAGGSTDTQYF.

The chain has TRBV5-1 and TRBJ1-6; 7 nucleotides line up with TRBD1. The CDR3 length is 15 residues. CDR1 is SGHRS and CDR2 is YFSETQ in the germline V gene. The V and J ends lost 3 bases and 6 bases, in that order; junction bases with no gene match: 6. The DNA of the CDR3 is TGCGCCAGCAGCTCATACGGGACAGTTAATTCACCCCTCCACTTT. Translated: CASSSYGTVNSPLHF.

This chain links TRBV12-3 or TRBV12-4 with TRBJ2-7; D unresolved. Trimming shortened V by 6 bases and J by 0 bases, and 9 bases separated the two germline ends. This CDR3 has 13 amino acids. CDR3 nucleotides: TGTGCCAGCAGAGAACGGACCTCCTACGAGCAGTACTTC. The encoded protein is CASRERTSYEQYF.

This clonotype was seen only a few times. The CDR3: CSVEEYLRTDLTYF. CDR3 coding DNA: TGCAGCGTTGAGGAGTACCTTAGGACCGACCTTACGTATTTT. The chain employs TRBV29-1 and TRBJ2-3; D gene uncertain. Trimming removed 3 bases at V and 14 bases at J, with 24 bases between. Germline CDR1 reads SQVTM; CDR2 reads ANQGSEA. This CDR3 region has 14 residues.

This clonotype was found many times. The V call is TRBV14, the J call TRBJ2-1; TRBD2 is a possible D gene (5 bases). Between the trimmed V and J ends, which lost 1 base and 9 bases, there was a span of 10 bases. The CDR3 has 13 amino acids. The V gene's germline CDR1 is SGHDN and CDR2 FVKESK. CDR3 DNA sequence: TGTGCCAGCAGCCAAGTAGCGAAGTCTGAGCAGTTCTTC. Translated: CASSQVAKSEQFF.

About this clonotype: The junction and the germline gene differ at one end; a read error may be behind it. The genes are TRBV12-3 or TRBV12-4 and TRBJ2-1; 8 positions match TRBD1. The CDR3 contains 14 residues. The CDR3 reads CAGSLIRGHNEQFF. For the CDR3, the DNA is TGTGCCGGCAGTTTAATCAGGGGGCATAATGAGCAGTTCTTC.

The chain employs TRBV6-2 or TRBV6-3 and TRBJ2-1; D not certain. Per germline, CDR1 MNHEY and CDR2 SVGEGT. CDR3 length: 12 amino acids. Trimming removed 2 bases from V and 5 bases from J, with 4 bases in between. Here the CDR3 DNA reads TGTGCCAGCAGTTACGGGAACAATGAGCAGTTCTTC. It yields the protein CASSYGNNEQFF.

This clonotype was seen at least ten times. V and J are TRBV10-2 and TRBJ2-7; D gene uncertain. The CDR3 contains 11 residues. The V end was cut by 3 bases, the J end by 3 bases, with 3 bases between. Germline V gene data show CDR1 as WSHSY and CDR2 as SAAADI. CDR3 nucleotide sequence: TGCGCCAGCAGTGAAGTCTACGAGCAGTACTTC. The encoded protein is CASSEVYEQYF.

This clonotype was counted a few times. The chain joins TRBV29-1 to TRBJ1-1; D is unclear. V lost 8 bases and J 4 bases, leaving 11 bases between the germline ends. In germline, CDR1 is SQVTM, CDR2 ANQGSEA. The CDR3 covers 11 residues. The CDR3 loop is CSSRLGTEAFF. The CDR3 bases are TGCAGCAGCAGACTGGGCACTGAAGCTTTCTTT. The whole variable domain, filled in from reference TRBV29-1 and TRBJ1-1, reads SAVISQKPSRDICQRGTSLTIQCQVDSQVTMMFWYRQQPGQSLTLIATANQGSEATYESGFVIDKFPISRPNLTFSTLTVSNMSPEDSSIYLCSSRLGTEAFFGQGTRLTVV.

This clonotype came up a few times. The CDR3 is CASSVSVEQYF. CDR3 in DNA: TGTGCCAGCAGTGTTAGCGTCGAGCAGTACTTC. The gene calls are TRBV2 and TRBJ2-7, with D tentatively TRBD2 (5 bases). Germline CDR1 is SNHLY and CDR2 is FYNNEI. The CDR3 is made up of 11 amino acids. The germline V and J ends were trimmed by 4 bases and 6 bases, with 7 bases remaining between them.

In this sample, this clonotype turned up a few times. CDR3 in DNA: TGTGCCAGCAGCTTAGTCTCCGCCGGCGATGAGCAGTTCTTC. It specifies CASSLVSAGDEQFF. V and J are TRBV7-2 and TRBJ2-1; D unclear. Germline values: CDR1 SGHTA, CDR2 FQGNSA. CDR3 length equals 14 residues. The V gene lost 1 base and the J gene lost 8 bases, with 12 bases spanning the gap.

There are many counts of this clonotype. The gene calls are TRBV12-3 or TRBV12-4 and TRBJ2-2; D remains unclear. V lost 8 bases and J lost 6, with 16 bases in between. The CDR3 has 14 amino acids. The chain's CDR3 is CASLDGSRPGELFF. Written as DNA, the CDR3 is TGTGCCAGCCTCGATGGCTCCCGTCCCGGGGAGCTGTTTTTT.

CDR3 sequence (DNA): TGTGCCAGCAGCGAAGGTAGAGGGGCTGCTTTCTTT. Protein product: CASSEGRGAAFF. This rearrangement joins TRBV3-1 to TRBJ1-1, with D possibly matching TRBD1 (5 bases). The CDR3 is 12 amino acids. V was clipped by 5 bases and J by 11 bases, with 15 bases between them. Germline CDR1 and CDR2: LGHDT and YNNKEL (reference sequence). The full variable domain, completed using reference TRBV3-1 and TRBJ1-1, is DTAVSQTPKYLVTQMGNDKSIKCEQNLGHDTMYWYKQDSKKFLKIMFSYNNKELIINETVPNRFSPKSPDKAHLNLHINSLELGDSAVYFCASSEGRGAAFFGQGTRLTVV.

This clonotype was seen repeatedly, ten times or more. The chain links TRBV12-3 or TRBV12-4 to TRBJ2-7; 15 bases are shared with TRBD2. CDR3 size: 15 residues. After removal of 6 bases from V and 5 bases from J, the junction contained 5 bases not matched to a gene. CDR3 sequence reads: CASSPGLAGGHEQYF. The CDR3 DNA is TGTGCCAGCAGCCCCGGACTAGCGGGAGGGCACGAGCAGTACTTC.